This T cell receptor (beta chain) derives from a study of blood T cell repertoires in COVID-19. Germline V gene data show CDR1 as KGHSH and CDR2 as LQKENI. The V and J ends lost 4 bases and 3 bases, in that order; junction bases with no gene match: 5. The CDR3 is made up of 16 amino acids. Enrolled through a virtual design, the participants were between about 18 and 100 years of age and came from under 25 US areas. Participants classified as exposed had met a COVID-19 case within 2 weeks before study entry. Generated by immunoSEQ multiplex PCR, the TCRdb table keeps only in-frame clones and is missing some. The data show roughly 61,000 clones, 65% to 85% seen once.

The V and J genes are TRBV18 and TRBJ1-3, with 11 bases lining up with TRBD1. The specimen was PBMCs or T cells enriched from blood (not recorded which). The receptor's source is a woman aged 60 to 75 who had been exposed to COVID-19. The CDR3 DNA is TGTGCCAGCTCACGAGGGACAGGGGGAAGTGGAAACACCATATATTTT. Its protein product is CASSRGTGGSGNTIYF.